This T cell receptor beta chain is drawn from a study of Tregs in tolerant kidney transplant recipients. Study context: Sorting used antibodies to exclude donor cells. Broader study findings: Biological reproducibility was not directly addressed, but technical replication error appeared minimal.

As regards this clone: Antigen unknown.

Assay used: immunoSEQ multiplex PCR; TCRdb lists only in-frame clones, some missing. The profile covers some 15,000 clones, with 61% appearing a single time and 2.5% to 3.5% taken by the ten largest. The sequenced sample was Tregs from blood cultured with allogeneic cells. This sequence was found in a human donor in good health.

CDR3 nucleotide sequence: TGTGCCAGCAGTGAAAATGGGTTTGAGAACACTGAAGCTTTCTTT. This codes for CASSENGFENTEAFF. This chain joins TRBV2 and TRBJ1-1; D is undetermined. Germline values: CDR1 SNHLY, CDR2 FYNNEI. V gave up 2 bases and J gave up 1 base, with 11 bases separating them. The CDR3 totals 15 residues.